This paragraph covers one T cell receptor (beta chain) sequence. Antigen: not known. This entry is derived from a study of T-cell reconstitution after alpha-beta-depleted transplantation in children. Study-level findings and limits: Reports say that about two months after transplant, the alpha-beta T cells came out of several hundred graft clones that had expanded. From surviving recipient T cells and thymic progenitors came the high day-60 TCRbeta diversity observed in some patients. It was newly produced T cells that mostly accounted for T-cell counts and diversity one year after transplant.

Unique molecular identifiers were incorporated when the TCRbeta library was constructed. TCRdb reprocessed the PCR reads via MiXCR and lists one record per CDR3 protein. Of fewer than 550,000 distinct CDR3 sequences in the sample, more than 9.5% were seen once. Trimming removed 5 bases at V and 5 bases at J, with 12 bases between. Germline V CDR1 and CDR2: SQVTM, ANQGSEA. This CDR3 spans 12 amino acids. The TCR comes from a female patient aged 2-15 years who had a stem cell transplant for aplastic anemia, so the T cells may come from the graft donor. Material: PBMCs, mostly from graft donor cells, obtained 180 days after TCRalphabeta/CD19-depleted stem cell transplant. This chain joins TRBV29-1 and TRBJ1-1; D remains unclear. In DNA form, the CDR3 reads TGCAGCGTTTTCAGAAGCGGGACTGAAGCTTTCTTT. Encoded protein: CSVFRSGTEAFF.